One sample yielded the 14 T cell receptor beta chains listed below, sequenced in a study of molecular identifiers for immune sequencing clone quantification. Via MiXCR, TCRdb re-called the PCR reads, giving one row per CDR3 protein. In the table there are under 600,000 distinct CDR3 sequences, about 25% of which are singletons. The material sequenced was naive CD8+ T cells from blood, with Jurkat cell RNA spiked in. The subset denotes: FACS-sorted CD8+CD4-CCR7+CD45RA+ naive T cells. Source of these receptors: a human donor in good health. Some libraries in this study had Jurkat cell RNA spiked in.

This clonotype turned up a few times. The genes are TRBV4-3 and TRBJ1-2; D ambiguous. Looked up from germline, CDR1 is LGHNA and CDR2 is YSLEER. The length of the CDR3 is 16 residues. With 0 bases removed from V and 0 bases from J, the gap between germline ends came to 11 bases. The CDR3 spells CASSQDLGESNYGYTF. DNA of the CDR3: TGCGCCAGCAGCCAAGATCTCGGGGAGTCTAACTATGGCTACACCTTC.

V is TRBV6-1 and J is TRBJ2-7; D possibly corresponds to TRBD2 (6 bases). There are 15 residues in the CDR3. CDR1 MNHNS and CDR2 SASEGT come from the germline V gene. V was pared by 4 bases and J by 3 bases, with 16 bases between. The CDR3 reads CASSVLGGLVYEQYF. CDR3 in DNA: TGTGCCAGCAGTGTACTCGGGGGTCTGGTCTACGAGCAGTACTTC.

A few counts support this clonotype. The gene calls are TRBV2 and TRBJ2-3; the D is unclear. Germline assignment: CDR1 SNHLY and CDR2 FYNNEI. V shed 4 bases and J shed 2 bases, with 16 bases lying between them. The CDR3 covers 16 residues. Here the CDR3 DNA reads TGTGCCAGCAGTGGGTCGGGTGCAGAATACACAGATACGCAGTATTTT. Its protein product is CASSGSGAEYTDTQYF.

This sequence joins TRBV27 and TRBJ2-3, with 7 bases matching TRBD2. V gave up 6 bases and J gave up 0 bases; unmatched junction bases: 6. Germline V gene data show CDR1 as MNHEY and CDR2 as SMNVEV (reference sequence). The CDR3 length is 15 residues. In DNA, the CDR3 is TGTGCCAGCAGCATTAGCGGGCCGAGCACAGATACGCAGTATTTT. This codes for CASSISGPSTDTQYF.

Worth noting for this clonotype: A much larger clone differs by one base, so this may be a read error. This CDR3 is missing its conserved last phenylalanine or tryptophan, likely due to a read error. The chain employs TRBV7-2 and TRBJ2-5; a possible D gene is TRBD2 (5 bases). V dropped 2 bases and J dropped 4 bases, with 14 bases sitting between them. CDR3 length equals 15 residues. The germline gives CDR1 SGHTA, CDR2 FQGNSA. The CDR3 here is CASSLNPGIVETQYL. The CDR3 DNA follows: TGTGCCAGCAGCTTAAACCCGGGAATAGTAGAGACCCAGTACTTG.

The table lists this clonotype with many counts. The chain links TRBV20-1 to TRBJ2-7; 8 nucleotides line up with TRBD2. With V trimmed by 5 bases and J by 4 bases, 7 bases remained unmatched. There are 13 residues in the CDR3. Germline lookup yields CDR1 DFQATT and CDR2 SNEGSKA (reference sequence). This CDR3 is CSACTSGDYEQYF. CDR3 in DNA: TGCAGTGCTTGTACTAGCGGAGATTACGAGCAGTACTTC.

The V and J genes are TRBV21-1 and TRBJ1-5. TRBV21-1 is deemed a pseudogene. The CDR3 consists of 17 residues. The CDR3 reads CASSKAHAQRVYQPQHF. Here the CDR3 DNA reads TGTGCCAGCAGCAAAGCACACGCACAACGGGTCTATCAGCCCCAGCATTTT.

At least ten counts were recorded for this clonotype. V and J are TRBV10-2 and TRBJ2-3, with 7 bases identical to TRBD1. The CDR3 is made up of 13 amino acids. Germline V CDR1 and CDR2: WSHSY, SAAADI. With 7 bases clipped from V and 4 bases from J, the junction kept 5 bases outside the gene matches. The CDR3: CASKTGIPDTQYF. The CDR3 DNA follows: TGCGCCAGCAAGACAGGGATCCCAGATACGCAGTATTTT.

A remark on this clonotype: Given a much more abundant clone one base away, this may be a read error. The chain carries TRBV3-1 and TRBJ1-5; D ambiguous. CDR3 length equals 11 residues. The V gene lost 7 bases and the J gene lost 5 bases, with 6 bases spanning the gap. Per the germline V gene, CDR1 is LGHDT and CDR2 is YNNKEL (reference sequence). The CDR3 region has the DNA TGTGCCAGCATGACCGATCAGCCCCAGCATTTT. Translation: CASMTDQPQHF.

A remark on this clonotype: The conserved final phenylalanine or tryptophan is absent from the CDR3, which likely points to a read error. The CDR3 DNA follows: TGTGCCAGCAGCTTAGAGGGACAGGGGTTAGACAATGAGCAGTTCCTC. It translates to CASSLEGQGLDNEQFL. The genes are TRBV7-2 and TRBJ2-1; 10 positions agree with TRBD1. Trimming at V came to 1 base and at J to 5 bases, leaving 5 bases not matched to a gene. This CDR3 is 16 amino acids long. Per germline, CDR1 SGHTA and CDR2 FQGNSA.

As regards this clonotype: A read error may produce the germline difference seen at one junction end. The chain carries TRBV5-1 and TRBJ2-5; 11 bases map to TRBD2. Germline CDR1 and CDR2: SGHRS and YFSETQ. The CDR3 is 16 amino acids. DNA of the CDR3: TGCGCCAGCAGCTTGAGAGCCCTAGCGGGGGGAGAGGCCCAGTACTTC. Its protein product is CASSLRALAGGEAQYF.

This rearrangement joins TRBV19 to TRBJ2-7; D may match TRBD1 or TRBD2 (5 bases each). Germline values: CDR1 LNHDA, CDR2 SQIVND (reference sequence). The CDR3 totals 13 residues. Trimming removed 10 bases at V and 3 bases at J, with 16 bases between. The CDR3 coding sequence is TGTGCCACGAGCTGGGACGCCAGCTACGAGCAGTACTTC. Its translation is CATSWDASYEQYF.

This clonotype has ten or more counts. This sequence joins TRBV20-1 and TRBJ2-3; TRBD2 aligns across 9 bases. Germline V gene sequence: CDR1 DFQATT, CDR2 SNEGSKA (reference sequence). CDR3 size: 12 residues. The V gene end was trimmed by 4 bases and the J gene end by 9 bases; junction bases not matched to a gene: 5. CDR3 nucleotide sequence: TGCAGTGCTACGACTAGCGGAGGAACGCAGTATTTT. This encodes CSATTSGGTQYF.

The chain is built from TRBV30 and TRBJ2-1; D not resolved. Germline CDR1 is GTSNPN and CDR2 is SVGIG (reference sequence). Trimming shortened V by 5 bases and J by 0 bases, and 11 bases separated the two germline ends. The CDR3 is 14 residues long. The CDR3 sequence: CAWVSVSSYNEQFF. The CDR3, as DNA: TGTGCCTGGGTTAGTGTGAGCTCCTACAATGAGCAGTTCTTC. Looking up the rest from reference TRBV30 and TRBJ2-1 gives the full variable domain: SQTIHQWPATLVQPVGSPLSLECTVEGTSNPNLYWYRQAAGRGLQLLFYSVGIGQISSEVPQNLSASRPQDRQFILSSKKLLLSDSGFYLCAWVSVSSYNEQFFGPGTRLTVL.